This entry concerns a single TCR beta chain. The antigen is unknown. The data derive from a study of T cells after yellow fever vaccination. General study findings and limits: Booster sampling recovered most clones from primary vaccination (approximately 96% CD4, around 90% CD8).

J lost 4 bases, V lost 8 bases, and 8 bases had no gene match. The CDR3 consists of 14 residues. Germline V gives CDR1 GTSNPN, CDR2 SVGIG (reference sequence). They built TCR cDNA with 5'RACE template switching, a step that put in a universal primer site and UMIs. In TCRdb, the 5' RACE reads were re-called with MiXCR into one record per CDR3 protein. There are approximately 510,000 distinct CDR3 sequences in the sample; 21% occur only once, and about a sixth lies in the top ten. This receptor was taken from a young man who received the YFV17D yellow fever vaccine. This specimen consisted of PBMCs, obtained 20 to 25 days after the first yellow fever vaccination. V and J are TRBV30 and TRBJ2-2, with 9 nucleotides matching TRBD2. CDR3 bases: TGTGCCCTCCTGGCGGGGGGGCCCACCGGGGAGCTGTTTTTT. This codes for CALLAGGPTGELFF.